A selection of T cell receptor beta chains follows, all from one sample in a study of OX40 agonist ivuxolimab in advanced cancers. Produced via immunoSEQ multiplex PCR; TCRdb's table is partial and in-frame only. The table has around 35,000 clones, approximately 72% seen once. This material consisted of CD4+ or CD8+ T cells sorted from blood, taken in a trial of the OX40 agonist ivuxolimab. The source of these receptors is an adult with an advanced solid tumor such as melanoma, head and neck, liver or kidney cancer. Each CDR3 is given without its conserved first and last residue.

TRBV7-3,TRBJ1-2,ASSLGTGSDSDGYT
TRBV30,TRBJ2-5,AWSVGDRGTQY
TRBV14,TRBJ2-3,ASSQDPRTGSTDTQY
TRBV9,TRBJ1-2,ASSVGPAAGYT
TRBV11-3,TRBJ2-2,ASSSPVGGSGTGELF
TRBV4-1,TRBJ2-3,ASSQVIRGSGADTQY
TRBV19,TRBJ2-3,ASSAPPTDTQY
TRBV11-2,TRBJ2-2,ASSFWLAGGGGELF
TRBV18,TRBJ1-5,ASSPIMAGGDQPQH
TRBV5-1,TRBJ2-7,ASSRDTAYEQY
TRBV4-1,TRBJ2-2,ASSLLEVATGELF
TRBV2,TRBJ2-1,ASSTSGSYNEQF
TRBV28,TRBJ2-7,ASSFRQGFSYEQY
TRBV19,TRBJ2-1,ASSPGQFYNEQF
TRBV6-6,TRBJ1-2,ASSDPPGTGKGYT
TRBV2,TRBJ1-2,ASSWDRNYGYT
TRBV11-1,TRBJ2-1,ASSLARGSSYNEQF
TRBV7-2,TRBJ2-7,ASSFGGEQY
TRBV11-2,TRBJ1-5,ASSFADSNQPQH
TRBV7-2,TRBJ2-3,ASSLGLLSETDTQY
TRBV5-1,TRBJ2-1,ASSSTDGAYNEQF
TRBV15,TRBJ2-7,ATSRELAGGPDEQY
TRBV10-3,TRBJ2-3,AISELRGSTDTQY
TRBV5-8,TRBJ1-5,ASSRSDRGWDQPQH
TRBV11-2,TRBJ2-7,ASSPLGGDHYYEQY
TRBV5-4,TRBJ2-7,ASSFGGRAYEQY
TRBV9,TRBJ2-3,ASSSDQFSTDTQY
TRBV7-9,TRBJ2-3,ASGNTDTQY
TRBV30,TRBJ1-2,AWSVPGFRGYT
TRBV19,TRBJ2-7,ASSRSVLVGHEQY
TRBV7-9,TRBJ1-6,ASSLITGTGDSPLH
TRBV15,TRBJ1-4,ATSQGGREKLF
TRBV7-2,TRBJ2-1,ASSSPPEHLSYNEQF
TRBV28,TRBJ2-6,ASSMTWAGANVLT
TRBV5-1,TRBJ2-2,ASRQGNTGELF
TRBV27,TRBJ2-7,ASSPRRDPDEQY
TRBV11-2,TRBJ2-2,ASSAIALSTGELF
TRBV4-1,TRBJ2-5,ASSQGPGETQY
TRBV2,TRBJ2-7,ASGSGTYEQY
TRBV5-6,TRBJ2-6,ASSFRGAFRNSGANVLT
TRBV28,TRBJ2-7,ASKRAGGSYEQY
TRBV5-6,TRBJ2-5,ASSPRGGMGETQY
TRBV19,TRBJ1-2,ASSLPGTGHNYGYT
TRBV28,TRBJ1-5,ASRRTGMQSQH
TRBV11-2,TRBJ1-1,ASSLGRSTEAF
TRBV7-9,.,ASSLTSGAYEQY
TRBV7-2,TRBJ1-1,ASSLGPGLEAF
TRBV5-1,.,ASSSASGINLYEQY
TRBV7-9,TRBJ1-3,ASNGQSGNTIY
TRBV11-2,TRBJ2-7,ASRRGSSYEQY
TRBV19,TRBJ2-7,ASSTLAGNLPYEQY
TRBV21-1,TRBJ1-2,ASSKARTFLYGYT
TRBV7-2,TRBJ1-1,ASSFKNTEAF
TRBV30,TRBJ2-7,AWSVPDYEQY
TRBV2,TRBJ2-3,ASSEFRGGADTQY
TRBV18,TRBJ1-5,ASSYDSYRPQH